A single T cell receptor (beta chain) is shown here with its context. Its specificity is not known. The data were obtained in a study of STAT5B mutations in CD4+ large granular lymphocyte leukemia. Study results and caveats: Patient CD4-sorted repertoires looked more clonal than healthy CD4+ repertoires, even without putative leukemic clones. Without HLA matching, higher CD4+ than CD8+ T-LGLL clonality could reflect small sample size. 8/27 top patient clones versus 2/35 control clones were TRBV06-family.

V lost 7 bases, J lost 6 bases, and 15 bases stayed unmatched. Germline V gene data show CDR1 as SNHLY and CDR2 as FYNNEI. CDR3 length equals 16 residues. Methods used by the authors: A productive frequency of 2.59 x 10-5 was the lowest detectable. Profiled with immunoSEQ multiplex PCR; TCRdb holds only in-frame clones, not every one. V, J and clone size were drawn from that table, and D and trimming were deduced from the DNA. In the table there are 34,000 or so clones, 70% to 90% of which are singletons. This receptor was identified in a human donor in good health. Material for sequencing was CD4+ T cells from blood buffy coats. The rearrangement joins TRBV2 to TRBJ1-5; 7 bases map to TRBD1. This CDR3 is CASKRTKTGVLQPQHF. CDR3 DNA sequence: TGTGCCAGCAAACGAACTAAAACAGGGGTCCTTCAGCCCCAGCATTTT.